Many counts were recorded for the clone carrying this T cell receptor beta chain. Its antigen is still unknown. These data belong to a study of T cells in Graves' hyperthyroidism and ophthalmopathy. Study-wide results and limits: In blood, most of the thyroid clonotypes expanded above 0.001 were also present. Prediction of ophthalmopathy progression came a median around 6 months pre-onset.

The germline V gene encodes CDR1 MDHEN and CDR2 SYDVKM. V was trimmed by 3 bases and J by 1 base, leaving 9 bases between them. This CDR3 is 14 amino acids long. TCR beta CDR3 region amplification was performed from RNA transcripts. During a first-round RT-PCR of the TCR CDR3, the HTBI primer set was used. MiXCR, run by TCRdb on the multiplex PCR reads, gives a single entry per CDR3 protein. Among over 500,000 distinct CDR3 sequences listed, roughly 18% were seen once. Each ophthalmopathy patient scored at least 3 on the Clinical Activity Score and at least 4 on NOSPECS grade, with duration under 3 months. Isolation of PBMCs was performed on around 10 ml fresh peripheral blood.

The V call is TRBV28, the J call TRBJ1-1, with unresolved D. The sequence was collected from a woman younger than 35 with Graves' ophthalmopathy. Sequenced sample: blood. The CDR3: CASSLRATNTEAFF. The CDR3 DNA is TGTGCCAGCAGTTTGAGGGCCACGAACACTGAAGCTTTCTTT.